This TCR beta chain emerged from a study of neurological immune-mediated disorders (dated by TCRdb to 2018 to 2020). Broadly, across the study: Peripheral blood TCR-beta repertoires from HTLV-I-associated myelopathy (HAM/TSP) patients, multiple sclerosis patients and healthy controls were compared by UMI-based sequencing. Longitudinal HAM/TSP and healthy donors were sampled at 3 time-points each (roughly 3-45 month intervals). The cohort comprised 60 to 75 subjects: approximately 15 HAM/TSP patients, 34 multiple sclerosis patients and 20 healthy controls. Longitudinal samples, technical triplicates and paired sorted CD4+ and CD8+ T-cell subsets, alongside PBMC samples, were included among the 106 TCR-beta libraries. Study-wide findings and limitations: No identical CDR3 amino acid sequences were shared among expanded clones across subjects, suggesting private TCR-beta repertoires in all groups. TCR clonal expansion was greatest in HAM/TSP patients and smallest in MS patients, who ranked below even healthy controls.

The time point label here, explained by the study, means: longitudinal time-point 3. For the unsorted PBMC libraries, 2 million PBMCs were stored in RNAlater at -80 degrees C until RNA extraction and were used to generate the libraries. Peripheral blood was subjected to Ficoll-Hypaque density gradient centrifugation to isolate PBMCs, which were then cryopreserved in liquid nitrogen. This clonotype was detected many times. Its antigen specificity is not known. No much larger clone exists at a distance of one base, and base qualities are not known. cDNA was synthesized by template-switch 5'RACE using a primer with a 10-nucleotide random unique molecular identifier that tagged each TCR transcript. Every sequencing run covered 15-18 subjects and yielded more than 160 million TCR-beta sequences. Total RNA was extracted with the RNeasy kit. The KAPA Real-time Library Amplification kit was used to amplify TCR-beta VDJ regions with primers targeting the TCR constant region and the 5'RACE anchor. Sample indexes and Illumina adaptors were added in a first PCR, after which library yield was increased in a second PCR. The roughly 650 bp TCR product was size-selected on a 2% E-gel SizeSelection system after Ampure bead purification. Library quality was checked on a Bioanalyzer, concentration was measured with Qubit, and libraries were quantified with the Kapa Library Quantification kit before pooling. Libraries were sequenced paired-end 2 x 150 bp on an Illumina HiSeq 2500. To increase sequence diversity, 25-30% phiX was spiked into each library pool. The paper's data handling went like this. Quality-filtered reads were processed with the UMI-based MiGEC pipeline, which removed over 75% of raw TCR sequences during error correction. VDJ genes were aligned to IMGT germline references, and clonotypes were defined by unique CDR3 amino acid sequence plus V-J genes. VDJtools evaluated clonal expansion, Shannon diversity and CDR3 relatedness (CalcPairwiseDistances, ClusterSamples); CLCbio workbench built phylogenetic trees. Clones with at least 8 unique UMIs were defined as expanded, with this threshold being based on coefficient-of-variation modelling across technical triplicates. The raw public data were reprocessed by TCRdb itself: fastp quality trimming at Q25, MiXCR clonotype calling, in-frame beta chains only. Rows merge per CDR3 protein into single entries with the most common DNA and genes. TCRdb, not the authors, supplied the V and J calls. The sample contains approximately 100,000 distinct CDR3 sequences, under 14% of them found a single time. 2.5% to 4% of the sample rests with the top ten.

Looking up the germline V gene yields CDR1 SGHRS and CDR2 YFSETQ. The V and J ends are trimmed by 7 bases and 3 bases, leaving 17 bases between them. Its CDR3 holds 15 amino acids, cysteine through phenylalanine. The retained sequence is limited to the CDR3, 45 bases, with the frame set at the first base. The sequencing sample was made of PBMCs. The source is a female donor with HTLV-1-associated myelopathy (HAM/TSP). The sequence is built from TRBV5-1 and TRBJ2-1; the D segment may tentatively be TRBD1 or TRBD2, each giving 5 matched bases. The sequenced DNA: TGCGCCAGCTACGAGGGGCCTTCCAACTACAATGAGCAGTTCTTC. This gives the protein CASYEGPSNYNEQFF.